Each of the 23 T cell receptor beta chains below was sequenced from the same sample in a study of technical replicates of blood from several donors. Profiled with immunoSEQ multiplex PCR; TCRdb holds only in-frame clones, not every one. Here the sample spans about 85,000 clones, just under 95% being singletons. Sequencing used T cells isolated from PBMCs. The origin of the receptors is a human donor in good health.

This chain connects TRBV5-4 to TRBJ2-7; maybe TRBD2 (5 bases). Germline V gene lookup returns CDR1 SGHNT and CDR2 YYREEE (reference sequence). This CDR3 has 15 amino acids. The germline V and J ends were trimmed by 0 bases and 0 bases, with 10 bases remaining between them. The CDR3 protein is CASSLVGGLSYEQYF. CDR3 coding DNA: TGTGCCAGCAGCTTGGTTGGCGGGCTCTCCTACGAGCAGTACTTC. Complete variable domain (other parts from reference TRBV5-4 and TRBJ2-7): ETGVTQSPTHLIKTRGQQVTLRCSSQSGHNTVSWYQQALGQGPQFIFQYYREEENGRGNFPPRFSGLQFPNYSSELNVNALELDDSALYLCASSLVGGLSYEQYFGPGTRLTVT.

The J gene is TRBJ2-1, the V gene TRBV10-1; TRBD2 aligns across 7 bases. Per the germline V gene, CDR1 is WNHNN and CDR2 is SYGVQD (reference sequence). The CDR3 loop spans 15 amino acids. V was clipped by 3 bases and J by 2 bases; unmatched bases: 4. The CDR3: CASSDSTSPYNEQFF. The DNA for the CDR3 is TGCGCCAGCAGTGATTCGACTAGCCCCTACAATGAGCAGTTCTTC.

The V gene is TRBV27, the J gene TRBJ2-5; 8 bases map to TRBD1. The CDR3 runs 14 residues. Germline loops: CDR1 MNHEY, CDR2 SMNVEV (reference sequence). V shed 4 bases, J shed 2 bases, and the junction held 3 bases outside the gene matches. The chain's CDR3 is CASSSYRGQETQYF. The CDR3, as DNA: TGTGCCAGCAGTTCCTACAGGGGGCAAGAGACCCAGTACTTC.

Here the CDR3 DNA reads TGTGCCAGCAGTTACTCGAGGGCTGAGCGCGAGCAGTACTTC. It specifies CASSYSRAEREQYF. The J gene is TRBJ2-7, the V gene TRBV6-5; maybe TRBD2 (5 bases). The CDR3 sequence is 14 residues long. Germline assignment: CDR1 MNHEY and CDR2 SVGAGI. V lost 0 bases, J lost 6 bases, and 12 bases lay in between.

This clone was seen once. The chain carries TRBV27 and TRBJ1-1, with TRBD1 matching 7 bases. The CDR3 sequence is 14 residues long. V was pared by 8 bases and J by 0 bases, with 6 bases of the junction left unmatched. Germline CDR1 is MNHEY and CDR2 is SMNVEV (reference sequence). The CDR3 nucleotides are TGTGCCAGCGGTCCACAGGGGATGAACACTGAAGCTTTCTTT. Translating it yields CASGPQGMNTEAFF.

The chain joins TRBV23-1 to TRBJ2-2, with 9 positions matching TRBD1. TRBV23-1 belongs to the ORF category, with a function that is uncertain. The CDR3 extends over 18 amino acids. V shed 3 bases and J 6 bases; nucleotides not matched to a gene: 14. CDR3 loop: CASSHITLGQGKAGELFF. As DNA, the CDR3 is TGCGCCAGCAGTCACATAACCCTTGGACAGGGGAAAGCCGGGGAGCTGTTTTTT.

The genes are TRBV28 and TRBJ2-7; D is unresolved. The CDR3 covers 12 residues. V was trimmed by 2 bases and J by 3 bases, leaving 5 bases between them. Germline CDR1 MDHEN, CDR2 SYDVKM. In nucleotides, the CDR3 is TGTGCCAGCAGTTTAACAGACTACGAGCAGTACTTC. Translated, it gives CASSLTDYEQYF.

V usage is TRBV19 and J usage is TRBJ1-2; 8 bases match TRBD1. V shed 8 bases and J 3 bases; nucleotides not matched to a gene: 5. The CDR3 extends over 13 amino acids. Germline CDR1 LNHDA, CDR2 SQIVND (reference sequence). CDR3 sequence reads: CASSSGGDYGYTF. As DNA, the CDR3 is TGTGCCAGTTCCTCAGGGGGCGACTATGGCTACACCTTC.

The chain combines TRBV5-1 with TRBJ1-6; D gene unclear. Germline CDR1 reads SGHRS; CDR2 reads YFSETQ. CDR3 size: 15 residues. V was shortened by 4 bases and J by 0 bases, with 8 bases between the two germline ends. The CDR3 reads CASSIEGSYNSPLHF. DNA of the CDR3: TGCGCCAGCAGCATAGAGGGCTCCTATAATTCACCCCTCCACTTT.

The DNA of the CDR3 is TGCGCCAGCAGCCCCCCGGACAGGCCGAACACCGGGGAGCTGTTTTTT. Amino acid sequence: CASSPPDRPNTGELFF. The chain recombines TRBV4-1 with TRBJ2-2, with TRBD1 identical over 7 bases. This CDR3 is built from 16 residues. The trim removed 4 bases at V and 0 bases at J, leaving 5 bases unmatched. CDR1 MGHRA and CDR2 YSYEKL come from the germline V gene.

In DNA, the CDR3 is TGTGCCAGCAGCTCGGGGACAGGGGGCTTCTACGAGCAGTACTTC. Translation gives CASSSGTGGFYEQYF. The genes are TRBV7-2 and TRBJ2-7; 12 positions match TRBD1. Germline V lookup: CDR1 SGHTA, CDR2 FQGNSA. The CDR3 spans 15 residues. The J segment lost 3 bases and the V segment lost 4 bases, leaving 4 bases of the junction unmatched.

V and J are TRBV18 and TRBJ1-1; no reliable D call. CDR1 is KGHSH and CDR2 is LQKENI in the germline V gene. Trimming took off 4 bases at V and 2 bases at J, with 14 bases between the two ends. The CDR3 length is 15 residues. The CDR3 protein is CASSRTPEGNTEAFF. DNA of the CDR3: TGTGCCAGCTCACGGACGCCGGAGGGAAACACTGAAGCTTTCTTT. Complete variable domain (other parts from reference TRBV18 and TRBJ1-1): NAGVMQNPRHLVRRRGQEARLRCSPMKGHSHVYWYRQLPEEGLKFMVYLQKENIIDESGMPKERFSAEFPKEGPSILRIQQVVRGDSAAYFCASSRTPEGNTEAFFGQGTRLTVV.

V usage is TRBV2 and J usage is TRBJ2-5; possible D gene TRBD1, 5 bases. The germline V and J ends were trimmed by 7 bases and 4 bases, with 10 bases remaining between them. The CDR3 has 12 residues. Germline CDR1 and CDR2: SNHLY and FYNNEI. This CDR3 reads CASKGPGETQYF. DNA of the CDR3: TGTGCCAGCAAGGGGCCAGGAGAGACCCAGTACTTC.

This rearrangement joins TRBV6-4 to TRBJ2-2, with D possibly TRBD1 on 5 matching bases. The ends were cut back, 4 bases at V and 6 bases at J, with 12 bases in the middle. The CDR3 has 14 residues. CDR1 is MRHNA and CDR2 is SNTAGT in the germline V gene. CDR3 nucleotides: TGTGCCAGCAGTGCAGGGTCTTATGCCGGGGAGCTGTTTTTT. Amino acid sequence: CASSAGSYAGELFF.

The chain carries TRBV13 and TRBJ1-5, with TRBD1 identical over 7 bases. Germline CDR1 and CDR2: PRHDT and FYEKMQ (reference sequence). The J segment lost 6 bases and the V segment lost 5 bases, leaving 7 bases of the junction unmatched. The CDR3 loop spans 14 amino acids. CDR3 bases: TGTGCCAGCAGCCTAAGACAGGGCGGTCAGCCCCAGCATTTT. Residues: CASSLRQGGQPQHF.

The chain joins TRBV9 to TRBJ2-1, with D tentatively TRBD1 (5 bases). Germline values: CDR1 SGDLS, CDR2 YYNGEE. The CDR3 covers 14 residues. With 0 bases removed from V and 9 bases from J, the gap between germline ends came to 13 bases. The CDR3 DNA reads as TGTGCCAGCAGCGTAGCGTTCAGTCAGGGTGAGCAGTTCTTC. Residues: CASSVAFSQGEQFF.

The genes are TRBV10-1 and TRBJ2-2, with D tentatively TRBD1 (5 bases). The CDR3 runs to 13 residues. V lost 6 bases, J lost 7 bases, and 12 bases lay in between. Germline assignment: CDR1 WNHNN and CDR2 SYGVQD (reference sequence). CDR3 coding DNA: TGCGCCAGCAGGGACACGACGAGCGGGGAGCTGTTTTTT. Amino acid sequence: CASRDTTSGELFF.

This sequence joins TRBV5-6 and TRBJ2-3, with TRBD2 matching over 7 bases. The CDR3 is 15 residues long. V shed 1 base and J 2 bases; nucleotides not matched to a gene: 4. CDR1 and CDR2 from the germline V gene are SGHDT and YYEEEE. CDR3 sequence (DNA): TGTGCCAGCAGCTTGATCCTAGCGGACACAGATACGCAGTATTTT. Encoded protein: CASSLILADTDTQYF.

The V call is TRBV18, the J call TRBJ1-2; D is perhaps TRBD1 (5 bases). CDR1 is KGHSH and CDR2 is LQKENI in the germline V gene. Trimming cost V 6 bases and J 4 bases, with 15 bases left between them. CDR3 length: 14 amino acids. The chain's CDR3 is CASSTGGAGYGYTF. DNA for the CDR3: TGTGCCAGCTCCACGGGAGGGGCCGGCTATGGCTACACCTTC. Full variable domain (remainder filled in from reference TRBV18 and TRBJ1-2): NAGVMQNPRHLVRRRGQEARLRCSPMKGHSHVYWYRQLPEEGLKFMVYLQKENIIDESGMPKERFSAEFPKEGPSILRIQQVVRGDSAAYFCASSTGGAGYGYTFGSGTRLTVV.

The chain recombines TRBV25-1 with TRBJ2-5, with 7 bases aligning to TRBD1. This CDR3 is 16 amino acids long. Germline assignment: CDR1 MGHDK and CDR2 SYGVNS. The ends lost 4 bases at V and 5 bases at J; junction bases unmatched: 13. CDR3 sequence: CASSVGRGYSMETQYF. In nucleotides, the CDR3 is TGTGCCAGCAGTGTTGGCAGGGGGTATAGTATGGAGACCCAGTACTTC.

CDR3 amino acids: CASSVAGGGDTQYF. The CDR3 DNA reads as TGTGCCAGCAGCGTAGCCGGGGGGGGAGATACGCAGTATTTT. The chain uses TRBV9 and TRBJ2-3, with 8 nucleotides matching TRBD2. This CDR3 is built from 14 residues. Losses at the gene ends were 0 bases for V and 5 bases for J; bases not matched to a gene: 2. The V gene's germline CDR1 is SGDLS and CDR2 YYNGEE. The whole variable domain, remainder taken from reference TRBV9 and TRBJ2-3, is DSGVTQTPKHLITATGQRVTLRCSPRSGDLSVYWYQQSLDQGLQFLIQYYNGEERAKGNILERFSAQQFPDLHSELNLSSLELGDSALYFCASSVAGGGDTQYFGPGTRLTVL.

J is TRBJ1-6 and V is TRBV5-1; D might be TRBD1 (6 bases). Looked up from germline, CDR1 is SGHRS and CDR2 is YFSETQ. The CDR3 runs 16 residues. V was trimmed by 2 bases and J by 7 bases, leaving 16 bases between them. In DNA, the CDR3 is TGCGCCAGCAGCTTTTCATCGGGACATCTCAATTCACCCCTCCACTTT. Its translation: CASSFSSGHLNSPLHF.

The V gene is TRBV18, the J gene TRBJ1-2; 9 nucleotides align to TRBD1. V lost 2 bases to trimming and J lost 8 bases; unmatched junction nucleotides: 6. Germline V gives CDR1 KGHSH, CDR2 LQKENI. CDR3 size: 14 residues. The CDR3 region is CASSPSGTGFGYTF. In DNA, the CDR3 is TGTGCCAGCTCACCATCCGGGACAGGGTTCGGCTACACCTTC. The full variable domain, in which reference TRBV18 and TRBJ1-2 provide the parts outside the CDR3, is NAGVMQNPRHLVRRRGQEARLRCSPMKGHSHVYWYRQLPEEGLKFMVYLQKENIIDESGMPKERFSAEFPKEGPSILRIQQVVRGDSAAYFCASSPSGTGFGYTFGSGTRLTVV.